Listed below are T cell receptor beta chains from one sample, sequenced in a study of OX40 agonist ivuxolimab in advanced cancers. Sequenced by immunoSEQ multiplex PCR; TCRdb stores in-frame clones only, minus some. The data show more than 95,000 clones, about 87% seen once. This specimen was CD4+ or CD8+ T cells sorted from blood, taken in a trial of the OX40 agonist ivuxolimab. These receptors all stem from an adult with an advanced solid tumor such as melanoma, head and neck, liver or kidney cancer. The conserved cysteine and the conserved F or W are not part of the CDR3 here.

J gene,V gene,CDR3 protein
TRBJ1-2,TRBV4-3,ASSQDHGGLSTYT
TRBJ2-5,TRBV7-2,ASSLRLASAETQY
TRBJ2-6,TRBV18,ASSAGLGGAGSGANVLT
TRBJ2-5,TRBV5-1,ASSQDREWETQY
TRBJ1-1,TRBV28,ASSLGRAAF
TRBJ2-1,TRBV9,ASSVGSLASAEQF
TRBJ1-2,TRBV11-2,ASSLDRLDRGKGYT
TRBJ1-2,TRBV28,ASTPGQKGAYGYT
TRBJ1-5,TRBV19,ASTSPRESSNQPQH
TRBJ2-2,TRBV7-2,ASRHTLAGVVGTGELF
TRBJ1-2,TRBV28,ASSLVSSGGYT
TRBJ1-5,TRBV19,ASGTGAPTPQH
TRBJ2-2,TRBV9,ASSDLDAPGQHTGELF
TRBJ2-5,TRBV28,ASSYPGGGQETQY
TRBJ1-5,TRBV23-1,ASMGLYQPQH
TRBJ2-3,TRBV6-5,ASSRDSTDTQY
TRBJ2-7,TRBV14,ASSQDRQGEQY
TRBJ1-4,TRBV19,ASSPRGQGVRYEKLF
TRBJ2-5,TRBV4-1,ASSQTSGGGYQETQY
TRBJ2-7,TRBV30,AWVGTGAYEQY
TRBJ1-2,TRBV4-3,ASSQDGPGRRYGYT
TRBJ2-7,TRBV28,ASSLLHEQY
TRBJ2-2,TRBV10-1,ASSVQGTGELF
TRBJ2-5,TRBV7-2,ASSSMVGGETQY
TRBJ2-5,TRBV7-2,ASSLGLAGETQY
TRBJ1-1,TRBV5-1,ASSLDLDRGLEAF
TRBJ2-7,TRBV11-3,ASSLGGNTYEQY
TRBJ1-1,TRBV18,ASSLKGPHEAF
TRBJ2-7,TRBV30,AWSVKGAYEQY
TRBJ1-2,TRBV29-1,SARKEAYGYT
TRBJ2-1,TRBV7-9,ASSPQDEQF
TRBJ2-3,TRBV4-3,ASSQGNDNPQY
TRBJ2-2,TRBV29-1,SASGLATDTGELF
TRBJ2-2,TRBV19,ASSTGTGGRPGELF
TRBJ1-4,TRBV30,AWRKQGGREKLF
TRBJ1-5,TRBV7-9,ASSPGEASYSNQPQH
TRBJ2-7,TRBV5-6,ASSTGTGKWKQY
TRBJ2-2,TRBV7-2,ASSLVTGGWTGELF
TRBJ2-3,TRBV5-4,ASSWEGGPTDTQY
TRBJ2-2,TRBV7-6,ASSLGTGELF
TRBJ1-3,TRBV27,ASRSQKGNTIY
TRBJ2-5,TRBV30,AWSVQGSGTQY
TRBJ1-2,TRBV7-8,ASSLGPRANYGYT
TRBJ2-7,TRBV10-1,ASSESTIGGQY
TRBJ1-2,TRBV5-8,ASSSWGNIYGYT